This passage covers 17 T cell receptor beta chains from one sample sequenced in a study of beta chain features in type 1 diabetes. Study results and limitations: Significant though moderate, a shortening of TCRB CDR3s appeared in all four CD4+ subsets of Type 1 diabetes patients.

The whole isolated RNA underwent reverse transcription, so sequencing captured expressed TCRB transcripts. Produced via immunoSEQ multiplex PCR; TCRdb's table is partial and in-frame only. The sample lists roughly 700,000 clones; about an eighth were seen once. What these receptors recognize is not known. Material: naive CD4+ T cells from blood. The receptor set was obtained from a man aged 18 to 35 with type 1 diabetes.

The chain carries TRBV29-1 and TRBJ2-3; maybe TRBD1 (6 bases). Trimming stripped 6 bases from V and 5 bases from J, with 12 bases between. The germline gives CDR1 SQVTM, CDR2 ANQGSEA. The CDR3 length is 12 residues. CDR3 DNA sequence: TGCAGCGTGGACCTACAGGGAGATACGCAGTATTTT. Translating it yields CSVDLQGDTQYF.

V and J are TRBV2 and TRBJ1-2; no clear D gene. The CDR3 runs 11 residues. V was clipped by 8 bases and J by 0 bases, with 4 bases between them. Germline V lookup: CDR1 SNHLY, CDR2 FYNNEI. In nucleotides, the CDR3 is TGTGCCAGCCAGCCTAACTATGGCTACACCTTC. Encoded protein: CASQPNYGYTF.

This clone was counted only a few times. This chain connects TRBV2 to TRBJ2-5; a weak D match, TRBD1 (5 bases). Germline CDR1 SNHLY, CDR2 FYNNEI. Trimming stripped 5 bases from V and 2 bases from J, with 12 bases between. This CDR3 is 14 amino acids long. CDR3 loop: CASSPDSTQETQYF. CDR3 DNA: TGTGCCAGCAGTCCTGACAGCACACAAGAGACCCAGTACTTC.

This clone was detected only a few times. This rearrangement joins TRBV4-1 to TRBJ2-2; D is perhaps TRBD2 (6 bases). V was clipped by 8 bases and J by 3 bases, with 13 bases between them. Germline CDR1 is MGHRA and CDR2 is YSYEKL. The CDR3 is 14 residues long. This CDR3 is CASRGTADTGELFF. CDR3 DNA: TGCGCCAGCCGGGGGACGGCGGACACCGGGGAGCTGTTTTTT.

This clone has just a few counts. The CDR3 bases are TGTGCCAGCAGCGTAGGCCCCCAAGCTAACTATGGCTACACCTTC. Amino acids: CASSVGPQANYGYTF. V is TRBV9 and J is TRBJ1-2; no reliable D call. With 0 bases removed from V and 0 bases from J, the gap between germline ends came to 9 bases. The CDR3 spans 15 residues. CDR1 is SGDLS and CDR2 is YYNGEE in the germline V gene.

This chain joins TRBV10-3 and TRBJ2-3; 8 bases fit TRBD2. This CDR3 spans 14 amino acids. From germline, CDR1 is ENHRY and CDR2 SYGVKD. The ends lost 8 bases at V and 1 base at J; junction bases unmatched: 5. CDR3 sequence (DNA): TGTGCCATCTCAAGCGGGGGCGGCACAGATACGCAGTATTTT. Translating gives CAISSGGGTDTQYF.

This clone showed up just a few times. The chain links TRBV4-2 to TRBJ1-4, with 9 nucleotides matching TRBD1. Germline V gene data show CDR1 as LGHNA and CDR2 as YNFKEQ. CDR3 length: 14 amino acids. J lost 8 bases, V lost 4 bases, and 5 bases had no gene match. The CDR3 region is CASSLGTGQEKLFF. DNA for the CDR3: TGTGCCAGCAGCCTCGGGACAGGGCAAGAAAAACTGTTTTTT.

This rearrangement joins TRBV7-9 to TRBJ1-1; the D gene is possibly TRBD1 (5 bases). The ends were cut back, 4 bases at V and 3 bases at J, with 24 bases in the middle. Germline V gene data show CDR1 as SEHNR and CDR2 as FQNEAQ (reference sequence). This CDR3 region has 18 residues. The DNA for the CDR3 is TGTGCCAGCAGCTCACCCCGGGACTCACAAATCGGGGACACTGAAGCTTTCTTT. Its protein product is CASSSPRDSQIGDTEAFF.

V is TRBV28 and J is TRBJ2-7; D unresolved. This CDR3 spans 15 amino acids. V was trimmed by 5 bases and J by 3 bases, leaving 17 bases between them. CDR1 and CDR2 from the germline V gene are MDHEN and SYDVKM. CDR3 sequence: CASSPSSQNLYEQYF. The CDR3 DNA reads TGTGCCAGCAGTCCTAGTTCGCAGAACCTCTACGAGCAGTACTTC. Using reference TRBV28 and TRBJ2-7 for the parts outside the CDR3, the full variable domain is DVKVTQSSRYLVKRTGEKVFLECVQDMDHENMFWYRQDPGLGLRLIYFSYDVKMKEKGDIPEGYSVSREKKERFSLILESASTNQTSMYLCASSPSSQNLYEQYFGPGTRLTVT.

The gene calls are TRBV7-2 and TRBJ2-7; D might be TRBD1 (6 bases). CDR1 is SGHTA, CDR2 FQGNSA, per germline. CDR3 length equals 13 residues. Trimming removed 0 bases at V and 7 bases at J, with 10 bases between. The CDR3 bases are TGTGCCAGCAGCTTAGCCGGGACAAAGGAGCAGTACTTC. It encodes CASSLAGTKEQYF.

The V gene is TRBV11-2, the J gene TRBJ2-5; D is unresolved. CDR1 is SGHAT and CDR2 is FQNNGV in the germline V gene. This CDR3 spans 12 amino acids. V was cut by 5 bases and J by 0 bases, with 4 bases left in between. CDR3 in DNA: TGTGCCAGCAGCCCGTACCAAGAGACCCAGTACTTC. Translated: CASSPYQETQYF.

This clone has more than one count but fewer than ten. V gene TRBV10-3 combines with J gene TRBJ1-2, with no clear D. This CDR3 has 15 amino acids. Germline V gene lookup returns CDR1 ENHRY and CDR2 SYGVKD. The V end lost 0 bases, the J end lost 7 bases, and 15 bases lay between the germline ends. CDR3 protein: CAISESKGGNPGYTF. In nucleotides, the CDR3 is TGTGCCATCAGTGAGTCGAAGGGAGGAAACCCTGGCTACACCTTC.

This sequence joins TRBV11-3 and TRBJ2-2; 12 bases fit TRBD1. Trimming removed 4 bases from V and 6 bases from J; junction bases left unmatched: 3. CDR1 and CDR2 from the germline V gene are SGHNT and YENEEA. The CDR3 has 15 residues. CDR3 sequence: CASSSGQGASGELFF. CDR3 bases: TGTGCCAGCAGCTCGGGACAGGGGGCGTCCGGGGAGCTGTTTTTT.

This chain links TRBV5-4 with TRBJ2-7; possibly TRBD1 for D (5 bases). This CDR3 has 15 residues. Trimming stripped 0 bases from V and 1 base from J, with 11 bases between. The germline V gene has CDR1 SGHNT and CDR2 YYREEE (reference sequence). CDR3 nucleotide sequence: TGTGCCAGCAGCTTGGCGGGCAGGGTATCCTACGAGCAGTACTTC. As protein: CASSLAGRVSYEQYF.

This clone was detected a few times. The same CDR3 also results from other DNA sequences found in this sample. The chain combines TRBV20-1 with TRBJ2-5; D gene uncertain. The CDR3 has 11 residues. Trimming pared 2 bases from V and 4 bases from J, leaving 5 bases between. Germline lookup yields CDR1 DFQATT and CDR2 SNEGSKA (reference sequence). Here the CDR3 DNA reads TGCAGTGCTAGATCGGGAGAGACCCAGTACTTC. It is translated as CSARSGETQYF.

This clone appeared a few times. This chain connects TRBV4-1 to TRBJ1-5; no clear D gene. This CDR3 contains 16 residues. V lost 0 bases and J 2 bases, leaving 11 bases between the germline ends. Germline loops: CDR1 MGHRA, CDR2 YSYEKL. Written as DNA, the CDR3 is TGCGCCAGCAGCCAAGATGGAGGGAGTGGCAATCAGCCCCAGCATTTT. This encodes CASSQDGGSGNQPQHF.

This rearrangement joins TRBV7-9 to TRBJ1-5, with D unclear. The length of the CDR3 is 15 residues. The V and J ends lost 4 bases and 2 bases respectively, with 12 bases between them. Germline V gene data show CDR1 as SEHNR and CDR2 as FQNEAQ (reference sequence). CDR3 nucleotides: TGTGCCAGCAGCTCCGGGCCGGCGGGCAATCAGCCCCAGCATTTT. Amino acids: CASSSGPAGNQPQHF.